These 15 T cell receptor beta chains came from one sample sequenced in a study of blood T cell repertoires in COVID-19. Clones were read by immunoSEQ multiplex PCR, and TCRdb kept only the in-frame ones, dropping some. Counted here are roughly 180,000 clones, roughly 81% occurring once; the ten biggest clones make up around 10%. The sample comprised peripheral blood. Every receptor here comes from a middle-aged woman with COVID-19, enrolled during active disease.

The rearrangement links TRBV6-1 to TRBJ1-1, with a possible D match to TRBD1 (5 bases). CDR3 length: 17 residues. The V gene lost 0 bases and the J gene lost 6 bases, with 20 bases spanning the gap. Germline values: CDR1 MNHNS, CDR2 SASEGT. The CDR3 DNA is TGTGCCAGCAGTGAAGCCGAGATCTTGGGGGGATCCTCTGAAGCTTTCTTT. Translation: CASSEAEILGGSSEAFF.

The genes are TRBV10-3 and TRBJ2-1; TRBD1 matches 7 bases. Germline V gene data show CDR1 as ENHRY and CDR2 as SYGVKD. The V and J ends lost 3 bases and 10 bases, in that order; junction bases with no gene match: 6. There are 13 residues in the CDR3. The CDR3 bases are TGTGCCATCAGTGAAACAGGGGCGGGCGAGCAGTTCTTC. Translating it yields CAISETGAGEQFF.

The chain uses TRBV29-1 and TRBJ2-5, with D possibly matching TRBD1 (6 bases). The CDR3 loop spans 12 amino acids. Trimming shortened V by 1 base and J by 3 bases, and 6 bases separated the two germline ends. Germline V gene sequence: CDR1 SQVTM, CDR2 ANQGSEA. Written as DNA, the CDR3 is TGCAGCGTTGAAGGGACAGAAGAGACCCAGTACTTC. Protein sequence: CSVEGTEETQYF. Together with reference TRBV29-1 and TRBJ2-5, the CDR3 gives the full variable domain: SAVISQKPSRDICQRGTSLTIQCQVDSQVTMMFWYRQQPGQSLTLIATANQGSEATYESGFVIDKFPISRPNLTFSTLTVSNMSPEDSSIYLCSVEGTEETQYFGPGTRLLVL.

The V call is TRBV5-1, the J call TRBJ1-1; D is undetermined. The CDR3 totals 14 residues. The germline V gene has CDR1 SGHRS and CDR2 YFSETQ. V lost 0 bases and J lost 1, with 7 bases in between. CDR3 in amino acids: CASSLVSGNTEAFF. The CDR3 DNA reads TGCGCCAGCAGCTTGGTATCGGGGAACACTGAAGCTTTCTTT.

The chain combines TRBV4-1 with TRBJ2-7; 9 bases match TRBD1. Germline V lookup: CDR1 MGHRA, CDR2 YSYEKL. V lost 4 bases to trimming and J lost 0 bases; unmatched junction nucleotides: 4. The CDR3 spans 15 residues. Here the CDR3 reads CASSPRTGVSYEQYF. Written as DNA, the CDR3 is TGCGCCAGCAGCCCTAGGACAGGGGTCTCCTACGAGCAGTACTTC.

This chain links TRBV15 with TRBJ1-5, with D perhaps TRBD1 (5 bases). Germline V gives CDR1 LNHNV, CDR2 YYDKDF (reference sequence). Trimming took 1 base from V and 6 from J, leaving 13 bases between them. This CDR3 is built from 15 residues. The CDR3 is CATSRVGQVRQPQHF. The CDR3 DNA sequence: TGTGCCACCAGCAGAGTAGGACAAGTCCGTCAGCCCCAGCATTTT.

CDR3 region: CASSFPGGSMTGVQPQHF. CDR3 DNA sequence: TGTGCCAGCAGCTTCCCGGGGGGAAGCATGACAGGGGTTCAGCCCCAGCATTTT. The V gene is TRBV7-8, the J gene TRBJ1-5, with TRBD1 matching over 8 bases. V lost 3 bases and J lost 6; bases outside the gene matches: 16. The germline CDR1 and CDR2 sequences are SGHVS and FQNEAQ. The CDR3 length is 18 residues.

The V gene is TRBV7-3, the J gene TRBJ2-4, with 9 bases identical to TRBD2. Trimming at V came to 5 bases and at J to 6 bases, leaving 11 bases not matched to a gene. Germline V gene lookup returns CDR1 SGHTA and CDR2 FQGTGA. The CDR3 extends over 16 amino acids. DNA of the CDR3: TGTGCCAGCAGCCGTAGCGGGAGTGACCCCGGAAACATTCAGTACTTC. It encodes CASSRSGSDPGNIQYF. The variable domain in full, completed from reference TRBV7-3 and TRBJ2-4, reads GAGVSQTPSNKVTEKGKYVELRCDPISGHTALYWYRQSLGQGPEFLIYFQGTGAADDSGLPNDRFFAVRPEGSVSTLKIQRTERGDSAVYLCASSRSGSDPGNIQYFGAGTRLSVL.

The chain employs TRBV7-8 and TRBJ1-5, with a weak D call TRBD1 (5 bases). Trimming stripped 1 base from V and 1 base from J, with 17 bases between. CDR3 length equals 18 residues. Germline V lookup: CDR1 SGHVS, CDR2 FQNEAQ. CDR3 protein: CASSLVLGGSHSNQPQHF. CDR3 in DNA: TGTGCCAGCAGCTTAGTTTTGGGGGGGAGTCACAGCAATCAGCCCCAGCATTTT.

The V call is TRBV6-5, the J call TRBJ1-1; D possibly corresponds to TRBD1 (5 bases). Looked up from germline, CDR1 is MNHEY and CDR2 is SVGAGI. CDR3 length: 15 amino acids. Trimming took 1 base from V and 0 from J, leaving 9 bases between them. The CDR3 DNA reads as TGTGCCAGCAGTTACTACGGACACCTGAACACTGAAGCTTTCTTT. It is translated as CASSYYGHLNTEAFF.

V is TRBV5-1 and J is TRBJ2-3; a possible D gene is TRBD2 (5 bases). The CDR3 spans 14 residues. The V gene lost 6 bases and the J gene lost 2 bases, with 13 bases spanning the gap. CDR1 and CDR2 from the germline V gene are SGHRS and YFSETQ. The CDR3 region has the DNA TGCGCCAGCACCAGGACTCCACCCACAGATACGCAGTATTTT. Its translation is CASTRTPPTDTQYF.

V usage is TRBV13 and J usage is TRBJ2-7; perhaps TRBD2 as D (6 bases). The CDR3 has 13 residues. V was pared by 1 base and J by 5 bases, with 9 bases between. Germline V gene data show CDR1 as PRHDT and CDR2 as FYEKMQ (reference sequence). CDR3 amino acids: CASSLVLANEQYF. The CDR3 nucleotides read TGTGCCAGCAGCTTAGTCCTAGCGAACGAGCAGTACTTC.

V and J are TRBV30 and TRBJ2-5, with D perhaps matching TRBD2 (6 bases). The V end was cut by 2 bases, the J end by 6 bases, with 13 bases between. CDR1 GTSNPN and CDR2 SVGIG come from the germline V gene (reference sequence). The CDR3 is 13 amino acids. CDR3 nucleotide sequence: TGTGCCTGGAGTAACTTGGAGGGAAAGACCCAGTACTTC. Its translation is CAWSNLEGKTQYF.

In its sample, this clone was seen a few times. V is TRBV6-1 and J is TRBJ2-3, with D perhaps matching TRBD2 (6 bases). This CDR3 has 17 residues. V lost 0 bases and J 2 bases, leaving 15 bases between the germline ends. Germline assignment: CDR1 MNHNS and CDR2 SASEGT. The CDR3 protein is CASSEAGAGSFTDTQYF. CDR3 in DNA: TGTGCCAGCAGTGAAGCGGGAGCGGGTAGTTTCACAGATACGCAGTATTTT.

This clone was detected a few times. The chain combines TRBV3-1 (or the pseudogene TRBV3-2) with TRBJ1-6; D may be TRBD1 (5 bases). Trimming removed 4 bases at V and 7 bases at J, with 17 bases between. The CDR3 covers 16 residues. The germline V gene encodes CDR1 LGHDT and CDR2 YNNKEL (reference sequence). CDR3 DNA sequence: TGTGCCAGCAGCCGGTCCCTGGGGCAGGGCAATTCACCCCTCCACTTT. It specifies CASSRSLGQGNSPLHF.